This section outlines one T cell receptor (beta chain) sequence together with its context. Other DNA sequences within the sample encode an identical CDR3. Germline V gene data show CDR1 as SQVTM and CDR2 as ANQGSEA. This CDR3 comprises 10 residues. V was pared by 4 bases and J by 4 bases, with 5 bases between. This record comes from a study of CD8+ T cells in alopecia areata. Extracted RNA was reverse transcribed, and the resulting cDNA served as sequencing template. Produced via immunoSEQ multiplex PCR; TCRdb's table is partial and in-frame only. This sample carries around 60,000 clones, about 45% of them seen once, and the ten largest clones take just over 20%. Noted treatment: oral pan-JAK inhibitor, 5-10 mg twice daily.

This TCR was sampled from a human donor with alopecia areata. V is TRBV29-1 and J is TRBJ2-7; D unclear. Sequences were derived from CD8+ T cells sorted from blood, sampled at approximately week 37, from a patient treated with tofacitinib. The CDR3 DNA reads TGCAGCGTTGGAGGTTACGAGCAGTACTTC. As protein: CSVGGYEQYF.